This T cell receptor beta chain stems from a study of T cell responses to AZD1222 COVID-19 vaccine. Study-level points and caveats: Only after the peak T cell response were repertoires sampled. Regions left unmutated in variants are reportedly the target of nearly half of spike-specific TCRs. Breadth and depth of Spike-specific TCRs rose after two AZD1222 doses.

Trimming stripped 6 bases from V and 5 bases from J, with 18 bases between. From germline, CDR1 is MDHEN and CDR2 SYDVKM. This CDR3 comprises 15 residues. In regard to this clone: Its antigen is not identified.

Using immunoSEQ multiplex PCR, the repertoire was profiled, and TCRdb retains in-frame clones only, with some absent. The repertoire includes about 48,000 clones, just over 85% of them detected once, and around 6.5% sits in the top ten. The sample here was peripheral blood, taken 28 days after the second AZD1222 dose. The chain employs TRBV28 and TRBJ2-3; D gene unclear. The source is an adult who received the AZD1222 COVID-19 vaccine. DNA for the CDR3: TGTGCCAGCAGCCTCCAGTATGTGTCTGTAGATACGCAGTATTTT. This codes for CASSLQYVSVDTQYF.